This T cell receptor (beta chain) was obtained from a study of blood T cell repertoires in COVID-19. TCRdb's table, derived via immunoSEQ multiplex PCR, lists solely in-frame clones and lacks some. The sample shows some 140,000 clones, about 86% of them seen only once. CDR3 length equals 13 residues. Germline CDR1 reads MDHEN; CDR2 reads SYDVKM. Deletions cut 7 bases from V and 3 bases from J, with 12 bases between. The sample taken for sequencing was PBMCs or T cells enriched from blood (not recorded which). The receptor's source is a man aged 40-49 years with acute COVID-19. J is TRBJ1-2 and V is TRBV28; possible D gene TRBD1, 6 bases. This chain's CDR3 is CASTIGQYYGYTF. CDR3 DNA sequence: TGTGCCAGCACCATCGGACAGTACTATGGCTACACCTTC.